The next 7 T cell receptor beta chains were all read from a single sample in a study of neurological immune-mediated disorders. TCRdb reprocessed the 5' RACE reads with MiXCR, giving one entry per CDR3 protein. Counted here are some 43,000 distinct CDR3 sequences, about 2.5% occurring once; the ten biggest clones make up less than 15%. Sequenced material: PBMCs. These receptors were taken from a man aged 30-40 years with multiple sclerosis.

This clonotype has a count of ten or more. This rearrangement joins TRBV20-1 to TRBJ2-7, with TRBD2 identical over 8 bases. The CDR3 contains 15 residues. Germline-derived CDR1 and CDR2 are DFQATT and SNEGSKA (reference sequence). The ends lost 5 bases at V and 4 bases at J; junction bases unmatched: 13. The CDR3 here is CSAPPESGSRYEQYF. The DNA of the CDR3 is TGCAGTGCTCCCCCCGAAAGCGGGAGTCGTTACGAGCAGTACTTC.

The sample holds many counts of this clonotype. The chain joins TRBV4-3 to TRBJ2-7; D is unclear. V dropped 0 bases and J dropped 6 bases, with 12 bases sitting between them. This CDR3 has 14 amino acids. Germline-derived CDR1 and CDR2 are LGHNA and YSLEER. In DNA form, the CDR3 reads TGCGCCAGCAGCCAAGATTTTGAAGTGGGCGAGCAGTACTTC. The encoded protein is CASSQDFEVGEQYF.

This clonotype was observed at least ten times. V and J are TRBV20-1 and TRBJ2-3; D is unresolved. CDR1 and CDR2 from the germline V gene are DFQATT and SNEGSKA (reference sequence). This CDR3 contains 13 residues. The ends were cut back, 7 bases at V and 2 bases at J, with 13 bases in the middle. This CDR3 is CSVPQKPTDTQYF. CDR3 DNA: TGCAGTGTACCCCAAAAACCCACAGATACGCAGTATTTT.

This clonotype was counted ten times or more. DNA for the CDR3: TGTGCCAGCAGTTACGCGACAGGGAACTATGGCTACACCTTC. This codes for CASSYATGNYGYTF. The genes are TRBV6-6 and TRBJ1-2; 7 nucleotides match TRBD1. The CDR3 has 14 amino acids. CDR1 is MNHNY and CDR2 is SVGAGI in the germline V gene (reference sequence). V lost 2 bases to trimming and J lost 2 bases; unmatched junction nucleotides: 2.

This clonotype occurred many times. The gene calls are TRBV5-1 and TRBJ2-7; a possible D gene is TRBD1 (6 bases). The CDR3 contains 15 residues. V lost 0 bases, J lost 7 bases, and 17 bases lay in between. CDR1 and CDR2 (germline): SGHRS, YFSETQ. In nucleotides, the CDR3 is TGCGCCAGCAGCTTGGAGGGTTCAGGGGTGTCTGAGCAGTACTTC. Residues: CASSLEGSGVSEQYF.

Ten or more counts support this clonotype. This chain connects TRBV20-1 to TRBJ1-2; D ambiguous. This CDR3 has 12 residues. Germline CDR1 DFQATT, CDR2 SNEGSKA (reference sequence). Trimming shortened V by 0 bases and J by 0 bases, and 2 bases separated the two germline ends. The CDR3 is CSARESNYGYTF. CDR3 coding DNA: TGCAGTGCTAGAGAGTCTAACTATGGCTACACCTTC.

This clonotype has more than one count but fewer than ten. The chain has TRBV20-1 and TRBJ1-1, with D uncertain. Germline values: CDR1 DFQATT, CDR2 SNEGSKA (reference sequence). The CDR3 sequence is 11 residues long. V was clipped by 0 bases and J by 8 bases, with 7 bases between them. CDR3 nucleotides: TGCAGTGCTAGAGATGCAGACGAAGCTTTCTTT. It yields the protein CSARDADEAFF.